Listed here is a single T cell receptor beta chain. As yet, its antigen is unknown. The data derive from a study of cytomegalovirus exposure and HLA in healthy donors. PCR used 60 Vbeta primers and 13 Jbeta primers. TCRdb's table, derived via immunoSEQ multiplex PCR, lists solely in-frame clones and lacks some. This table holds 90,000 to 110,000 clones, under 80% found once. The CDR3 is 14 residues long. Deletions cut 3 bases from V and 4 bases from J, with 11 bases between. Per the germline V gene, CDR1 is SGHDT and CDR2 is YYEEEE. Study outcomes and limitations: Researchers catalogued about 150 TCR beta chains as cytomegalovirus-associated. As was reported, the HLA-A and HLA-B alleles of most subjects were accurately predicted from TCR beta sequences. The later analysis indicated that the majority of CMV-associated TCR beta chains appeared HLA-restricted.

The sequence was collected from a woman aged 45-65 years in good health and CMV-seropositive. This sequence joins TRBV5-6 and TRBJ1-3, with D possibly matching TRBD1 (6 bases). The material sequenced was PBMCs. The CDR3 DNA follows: TGTGCCAGCAGCTACGCGGGGGGCGGAAACACCATATATTTT. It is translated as CASSYAGGGNTIYF. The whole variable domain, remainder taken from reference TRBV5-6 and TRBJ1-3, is DAGVTQSPTHLIKTRGQQVTLRCSPKSGHDTVSWYQQALGQGPQFIFQYYEEEERQRGNFPDRFSGHQFPNYSSELNVNALLLGDSALYLCASSYAGGGNTIYFGEGSWLTVV.